The 30 T cell receptor beta chains given below trace back to one sample, sequenced in a study of cytotoxic CD8 clonotypes in ibrutinib-treated CLL. Profiled with immunoSEQ multiplex PCR; TCRdb holds only in-frame clones, not every one. The repertoire holds about 250,000 clones, under 80% seen once, with 15% in the top ten. This sample comprised PBMCs, obtained after 24 months of ibrutinib treatment. Receptor source: a human donor with chronic lymphocytic leukemia.

This clone was detected only a few times. The chain links TRBV18 to TRBJ1-1; D is undetermined. CDR1 KGHSH and CDR2 LQKENI come from the germline V gene. The CDR3 consists of 14 residues. Trimming took 4 bases from V and 2 from J, leaving 11 bases between them. The CDR3 bases are TGTGCCAGCTCACTGAGCCCCCAAAACACTGAAGCTTTCTTT. Its protein is CASSLSPQNTEAFF.

This sequence joins TRBV29-1 and TRBJ2-3, with D unclear. V lost 6 bases and J 1 base, leaving 14 bases between the germline ends. The CDR3 extends over 14 amino acids. In germline, CDR1 is SQVTM, CDR2 ANQGSEA. CDR3 protein: CSVADPRGTDTQYF. The CDR3 DNA is TGCAGCGTCGCCGATCCCCGGGGCACAGATACGCAGTATTTT.

This chain links TRBV6-6 with TRBJ2-5; D may match TRBD1 or TRBD2 (7 bases each). The CDR3 sequence is 14 residues long. Germline values: CDR1 MNHNY, CDR2 SVGAGI (reference sequence). Trimming shortened V by 2 bases and J by 10 bases, and 17 bases separated the two germline ends. CDR3 nucleotides: TGTGCCAGCAGTTACCCCGACAGGGAGGGGGACCAGTACTTC. Protein product: CASSYPDREGDQYF.

This sequence joins TRBV5-8 and TRBJ1-2; weak D call: TRBD1 (6 bases). The germline CDR1 and CDR2 sequences are SGHTS and YDEGEE. The V end was cut by 4 bases, the J end by 3 bases, with 16 bases between. This CDR3 contains 15 residues. CDR3: CASSRTVPQDYGYTF. The CDR3 DNA is TGTGCCAGCAGCCGGACAGTGCCCCAGGACTATGGCTACACCTTC.

This rearrangement joins TRBV4-1 to TRBJ2-7; D call uncertain. Germline assignment: CDR1 MGHRA and CDR2 YSYEKL. The CDR3 has 17 amino acids. The V and J ends lost 1 base and 2 bases respectively, with 18 bases between them. The CDR3 nucleotides read TGCGCCAGCAGCCAAGGACCAGACCACACGGTCCCCTACGAGCAGTACTTC. Protein sequence: CASSQGPDHTVPYEQYF.

The CDR3 DNA reads as TGTGCCAGCAGCAGTCGGGAGGGTGAGCAGTTCTTC. Amino acids: CASSSREGEQFF. The chain recombines TRBV21-1 with TRBJ2-1; the table's D call of TRBD2 was not tested on the DNA. TRBV21-1 is marked as a pseudogene. There are 12 residues in the CDR3.

This clone is a singleton in its sample. The chain combines TRBV5-1 with TRBJ2-2; 8 nucleotides align to TRBD1. V was clipped by 7 bases and J by 2 bases; unmatched bases: 4. This CDR3 has 14 amino acids. Germline V lookup: CDR1 SGHRS, CDR2 YFSETQ. The CDR3 sequence: CASGGQGNTGELFF. The CDR3 DNA is TGCGCCAGCGGTGGACAGGGCAACACCGGGGAGCTGTTTTTT.

The chain couples TRBV16 to TRBJ1-3; D is unclear. This CDR3 has 13 amino acids. Trimming cost V 0 bases and J 8 bases, with 8 bases left between them. Germline values: CDR1 KGHSY, CDR2 FQNENV. In nucleotides, the CDR3 is TGTGCCAGCAGCCAATCTGTTGGGGACACCATATATTTT. Protein sequence: CASSQSVGDTIYF.

The V gene is TRBV2, the J gene TRBJ1-2; the match to TRBD1 covers 8 bases. The CDR3 is made up of 16 amino acids. Germline V gene data show CDR1 as SNHLY and CDR2 as FYNNEI. The V and J ends lost 3 bases and 5 bases, in that order; junction bases with no gene match: 11. The DNA for the CDR3 is TGTGCCAGCAGTGACCTCTTAGGACAGGGCCATTATGGCTACACCTTC. Its translation is CASSDLLGQGHYGYTF. Full variable domain (rest looked up from reference TRBV2 and TRBJ1-2): EPEVTQTPSHQVTQMGQEVILRCVPISNHLYFYWYRQILGQKVEFLVSFYNNEISEKSEIFDDQFSVERPDGSNFTLKIRSTKLEDSAMYFCASSDLLGQGHYGYTFGSGTRLTVV.

The chain recombines TRBV19 with TRBJ1-1, with D unresolved. There are 13 residues in the CDR3. Germline loops: CDR1 LNHDA, CDR2 SQIVND (reference sequence). V gave up 5 bases and J gave up 0 bases, with 7 bases separating them. CDR3 residues: CASSSRLNTEAFF. The CDR3 DNA reads TGTGCCAGTAGTTCCCGGCTGAACACTGAAGCTTTCTTT.

This clone was observed once. The CDR3: CASSLDGLAEAFF. CDR3 in DNA: TGTGCCAGCAGTCTGGACGGATTGGCTGAAGCTTTCTTT. The chain combines TRBV28 with TRBJ1-1; unclear D gene. The CDR3 is made up of 13 amino acids. With 5 bases removed from V and 6 bases from J, the gap between germline ends came to 13 bases. Germline V gene lookup returns CDR1 MDHEN and CDR2 SYDVKM.

This chain uses TRBV10-3 with TRBJ2-1; 9 bases map to TRBD2. Germline V gene data show CDR1 as ENHRY and CDR2 as SYGVKD. This CDR3 has 17 residues. The ends lost 4 bases at V and 4 bases at J; junction bases unmatched: 11. CDR3 DNA: TGTGCCATCAGTGTACCTCCTAGCGGGGCCTCGTACAATGAGCAGTTCTTC. Translated: CAISVPPSGASYNEQFF.

This sequence joins TRBV6-5 and TRBJ2-1; unclear D gene. The CDR3 is made up of 12 amino acids. CDR1 is MNHEY and CDR2 is SVGAGI in the germline V gene. V lost 5 bases, J lost 12 bases, and 14 bases lay in between. CDR3 protein: CASSRYPPGQFF. CDR3 in DNA: TGTGCCAGCAGTCGCTATCCTCCTGGGCAGTTCTTC.

The chain uses TRBV5-8 and TRBJ1-1; D is possibly TRBD1 (6 bases). The germline gives CDR1 SGHTS, CDR2 YDEGEE. The CDR3 is 11 residues long. The V end lost 1 base, the J end lost 11 bases, and 9 bases lay between the germline ends. The CDR3 region is CASSLTGNAFF. The CDR3 DNA reads TGTGCCAGCAGCTTGACAGGGAATGCTTTCTTT.

This clone occurred once. The genes are TRBV19 and TRBJ2-2, with 10 bases lining up with TRBD1. The CDR3 sequence is 15 residues long. The J segment lost 5 bases and the V segment lost 6 bases, leaving 6 bases of the junction unmatched. Germline V gene sequence: CDR1 LNHDA, CDR2 SQIVND (reference sequence). CDR3 sequence reads: CASRMGQGWTGELFF. The CDR3 DNA reads as TGTGCCAGTAGAATGGGACAGGGGTGGACCGGGGAGCTGTTTTTT.

The chain uses TRBV15 and TRBJ2-1, with TRBD1 matching 9 bases. The CDR3 is 16 residues long. Germline V CDR1 and CDR2: LNHNV, YYDKDF (reference sequence). The ends lost 6 bases at V and 7 bases at J; junction bases unmatched: 13. CDR3 sequence: CATSEFSGTGWNEQFF. The CDR3, as DNA: TGTGCCACCAGTGAATTCAGTGGGACAGGGTGGAATGAGCAGTTCTTC. Supplemented by reference TRBV15 and TRBJ2-1, the full variable domain reads DAMVIQNPRYQVTQFGKPVTLSCSQTLNHNVMYWYQQKSSQAPKLLFHYYDKDFNNEADTPDNFQSRRPNTSFCFLDIRSPGLGDTAMYLCATSEFSGTGWNEQFFGPGTRLTVL.

The chain couples TRBV27 to TRBJ2-1; D may be TRBD2 (5 bases). Germline V gene sequence: CDR1 MNHEY, CDR2 SMNVEV (reference sequence). The CDR3 sequence is 16 residues long. Trimming shortened V by 5 bases and J by 10 bases, and 24 bases separated the two germline ends. The CDR3, as DNA: TGTGCCAGCAGTCCACCGACCCCACGGAGGATTGTAGAGCAGTTCTTC. Protein sequence: CASSPPTPRRIVEQFF.

The gene calls are TRBV30 and TRBJ1-2, with TRBD1 as a possible D gene (5 bases). The V gene lost 1 base and the J gene lost 3 bases, with 15 bases spanning the gap. The CDR3 extends over 15 amino acids. The germline V gene has CDR1 GTSNPN and CDR2 SVGIG (reference sequence). The CDR3: CAWSANRRGDYGYTF. The DNA of the CDR3 is TGTGCCTGGAGTGCAAACAGGCGGGGGGACTATGGCTACACCTTC.

On this clone itself: At one boundary the junction diverges from the germline segment, which might be a read error. CDR3 nucleotides: TGTGCTAGCAGCTCGGGACTACAAGAGACCCAGTACTTC. It encodes CASSSGLQETQYF. V is TRBV7-7 and J is TRBJ2-5; 7 nucleotides agree with TRBD2. This CDR3 has 13 amino acids. In germline, CDR1 is SSHAT, CDR2 FNYEAQ (reference sequence). Filled out from reference TRBV7-7 and TRBJ2-5, the complete variable domain reads GAGVSQSPRYKVTKRGQDVTLRCDPISSHATLYWYQQALGQGPEFLTYFNYEAQPDKSGLPSDRFSAERPEGSISTLTIQRTEQRDSAMYRCASSSGLQETQYFGPGTRLLVL.

In DNA form, the CDR3 reads TGTGCCAGCAGTCGGAAGGGCGAGACAGTTAGCACCGGGGAGCTGTTTTTT. It is translated as CASSRKGETVSTGELFF. The J gene is TRBJ2-2, the V gene TRBV7-9; weak D call: TRBD1 (5 bases). Trimming removed 6 bases from V and 4 bases from J, with 21 bases in between. CDR3 length: 17 amino acids. Germline CDR1 and CDR2: SEHNR and FQNEAQ (reference sequence).

This clone was detected a few times. This chain joins TRBV5-4 and TRBJ2-5; D uncertain. The germline V gene has CDR1 SGHNT and CDR2 YYREEE (reference sequence). The CDR3 length is 12 residues. Trimming cost V 7 bases and J 3 bases, with 10 bases left between them. This CDR3 is CASSETEETQYF. In nucleotides, the CDR3 is TGTGCCAGCTCAGAGACCGAAGAGACCCAGTACTTC.

This clone is a singleton in its sample. V is TRBV5-6 and J is TRBJ2-7; TRBD2 aligns across 7 bases. This CDR3 comprises 14 residues. Germline trimming cut 6 bases from V and 6 bases from J; bases unmatched to any gene: 12. Germline lookup yields CDR1 SGHDT and CDR2 YYEEEE. Here the CDR3 reads CASNPGRVVREQYF. CDR3 coding DNA: TGTGCCAGCAACCCGGGGAGGGTTGTACGCGAGCAGTACTTC.

V usage is TRBV10-3 and J usage is TRBJ1-2; D ambiguous. The CDR3 spans 13 residues. Trimming removed 3 bases from V and 3 bases from J, with 8 bases in between. Germline assignment: CDR1 ENHRY and CDR2 SYGVKD. The CDR3 bases are TGTGCCATCAGTGATAAATCTGACTATGGCTACACCTTC. Translated, it gives CAISDKSDYGYTF.

This chain joins TRBV5-4 and TRBJ2-7, with 8 bases aligning to TRBD1. Germline trimming cut 2 bases from V and 3 bases from J; bases unmatched to any gene: 7. The CDR3 has 15 amino acids. CDR1 is SGHNT and CDR2 is YYREEE in the germline V gene (reference sequence). The CDR3 DNA reads TGTGCCAGCAGCTTCGAACAGGGGGTCTTCTACGAGCAGTACTTC. Amino acids: CASSFEQGVFYEQYF.

This chain joins TRBV2 and TRBJ2-5; 8 bases fit TRBD1. Per germline, CDR1 SNHLY and CDR2 FYNNEI. The CDR3 sequence is 14 residues long. The V segment lost 5 bases and the J segment 14 bases; nucleotides outside the gene matches: 16. The CDR3 bases are TGTGCCAGCAGTTCGTATACAGGGGGGTCGTCTTACTACTTC. Translation gives CASSSYTGGSSYYF.

The V gene is TRBV6-5, the J gene TRBJ1-5; no clear D. Trimming pared 10 bases from V and 6 bases from J, leaving 16 bases between. The CDR3 runs 13 residues. Germline values: CDR1 MNHEY, CDR2 SVGAGI. This chain's CDR3 is CATSSHSSQPQHF. CDR3 nucleotide sequence: TGTGCCACTTCGTCCCATTCCAGTCAGCCCCAGCATTTT.

The chain uses TRBV30 and TRBJ1-3; unclear D gene. The V end was cut by 3 bases, the J end by 0 bases, with 9 bases between. The CDR3 totals 14 residues. Germline assignment: CDR1 GTSNPN and CDR2 SVGIG (reference sequence). The CDR3 here is CAWRSFSSGNTIYF. The CDR3 DNA reads TGTGCCTGGAGGTCCTTTAGCTCTGGAAACACCATATATTTT. Based on the CDR3 plus reference TRBV30 and TRBJ1-3, the full variable domain is SQTIHQWPATLVQPVGSPLSLECTVEGTSNPNLYWYRQAAGRGLQLLFYSVGIGQISSEVPQNLSASRPQDRQFILSSKKLLLSDSGFYLCAWRSFSSGNTIYFGEGSWLTVV.

The chain carries TRBV7-9 and TRBJ1-4, with TRBD1 matching 7 bases. Germline V lookup: CDR1 SEHNR, CDR2 FQNEAQ (reference sequence). The CDR3 is made up of 14 amino acids. J lost 7 bases, V lost 1 base, and 3 bases had no gene match. The CDR3 loop is CASSLEGAVEKLFF. DNA of the CDR3: TGTGCCAGCAGCTTAGAGGGGGCCGTTGAAAAACTGTTTTTT. Filled out from reference TRBV7-9 and TRBJ1-4, the complete variable domain reads DTGVSQNPRHKITKRGQNVTFRCDPISEHNRLYWYRQTLGQGPEFLTYFQNEAQLEKSRLLSDRFSAERPKGSFSTLEIQRTEQGDSAMYLCASSLEGAVEKLFFGSGTQLSVL.

This chain uses TRBV4-3 with TRBJ2-1; D gene uncertain. V lost 0 bases and J lost 9, with 9 bases in between. Germline CDR1 is LGHNA and CDR2 is YSLEER. The CDR3 is 13 residues long. CDR3 sequence (DNA): TGCGCCAGCAGCCAAGAAGTGGGCAGTGAGCAGTTCTTC. Its translation: CASSQEVGSEQFF.

The gene calls are TRBV5-1 and TRBJ2-3; D might be TRBD2 (5 bases). The CDR3 runs 15 residues. Germline V gene sequence: CDR1 SGHRS, CDR2 YFSETQ. V lost 7 bases and J lost 1, with 16 bases in between. The CDR3 DNA reads as TGCGCCAGCTTCCGAGGTCAGGAGGGCACAGATACGCAGTATTTT. It yields the protein CASFRGQEGTDTQYF.